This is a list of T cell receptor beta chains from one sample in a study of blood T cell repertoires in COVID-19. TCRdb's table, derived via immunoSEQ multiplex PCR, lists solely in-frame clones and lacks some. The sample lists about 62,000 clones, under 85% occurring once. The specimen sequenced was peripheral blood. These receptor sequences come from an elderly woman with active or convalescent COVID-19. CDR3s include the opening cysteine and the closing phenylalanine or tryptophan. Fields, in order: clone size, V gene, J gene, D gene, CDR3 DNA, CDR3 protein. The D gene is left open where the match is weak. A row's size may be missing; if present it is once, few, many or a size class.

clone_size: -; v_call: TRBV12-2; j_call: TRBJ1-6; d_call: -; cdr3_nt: TGTGCAAGTCGCCCGGCTTCACAGGGCCCGCATAATTCACCCCTCCACTTT; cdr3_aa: CASRPASQGPHNSPLHF
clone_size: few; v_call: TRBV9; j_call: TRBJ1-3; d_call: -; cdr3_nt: TGTGCCAGCAGCGCACAGAGCTCTGGAAACACCATATATTTT; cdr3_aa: CASSAQSSGNTIYF
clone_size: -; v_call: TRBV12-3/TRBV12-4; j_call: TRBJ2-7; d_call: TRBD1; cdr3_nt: TGTGCCAGCAGTAGACAGGGCATACGGTACTTC; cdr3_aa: CASSRQGIRYF
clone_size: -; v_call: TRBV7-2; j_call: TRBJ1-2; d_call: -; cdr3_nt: TGTGCCAGCAGCTTAGGGTGGCAGGGGAACTATGGCTACACCTTC; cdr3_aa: CASSLGWQGNYGYTF
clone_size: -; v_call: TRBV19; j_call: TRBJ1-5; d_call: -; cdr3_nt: TGTGCCAGTAGTATAGGACGGGTACAGCCCCAGCATTTT; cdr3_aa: CASSIGRVQPQHF
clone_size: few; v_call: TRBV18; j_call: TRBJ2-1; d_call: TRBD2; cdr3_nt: TGTGCCAGCTCACGACGGGGACTAGCGGGTGATGAGCAGTTCTTC; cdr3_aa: CASSRRGLAGDEQFF
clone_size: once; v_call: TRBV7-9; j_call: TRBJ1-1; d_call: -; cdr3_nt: TGTGCCAGCAGCTTATTTAGGGGGTTGAACACTGAAGCTTTCTTT; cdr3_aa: CASSLFRGLNTEAFF
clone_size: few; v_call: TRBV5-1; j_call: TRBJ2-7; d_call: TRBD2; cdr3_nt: TGCGCCAGCAGCTTGGCCCATCTAGCGGGGACCTACGAGCAGTACTTC; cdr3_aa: CASSLAHLAGTYEQYF
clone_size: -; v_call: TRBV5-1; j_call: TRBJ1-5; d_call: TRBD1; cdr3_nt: TGCGCCAGCAGCCCAGGAGGCAGGGGGCGCGATCAGCCCCAGCATTTT; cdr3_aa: CASSPGGRGRDQPQHF
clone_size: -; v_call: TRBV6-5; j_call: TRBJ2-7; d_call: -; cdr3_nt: TGTGCCAGCAGGGAGACTGATAGAGGGGAGCAGTACTTC; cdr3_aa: CASRETDRGEQYF
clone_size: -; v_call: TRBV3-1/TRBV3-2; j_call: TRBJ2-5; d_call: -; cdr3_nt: TGTGCCAGCAGCTTCCTAGTGTTGGAGACCCAGTACTTC; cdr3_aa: CASSFLVLETQYF
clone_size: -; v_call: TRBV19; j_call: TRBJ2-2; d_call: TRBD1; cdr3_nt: TGTGCCAGTACCAGGGGACAGGGAGGTTACACCGGGGAGCTGTTTTTT; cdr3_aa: CASTRGQGGYTGELFF
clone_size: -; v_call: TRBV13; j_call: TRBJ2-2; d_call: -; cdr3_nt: TGTGCCAGCAGCTTAGTGGGCAGAAACACCGGGGAGCTGTTTTTT; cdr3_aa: CASSLVGRNTGELFF
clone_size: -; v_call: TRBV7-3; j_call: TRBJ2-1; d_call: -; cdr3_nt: TGTGCCAGCAGCTTATCGCCAGGCTACAATGAGCAGTTCTTC; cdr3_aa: CASSLSPGYNEQFF
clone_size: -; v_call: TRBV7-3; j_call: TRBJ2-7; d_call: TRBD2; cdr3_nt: TGTGCCAGCAGCTTAACTGCGGGGGGCTTCGACGAGCAGTACTTC; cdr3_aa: CASSLTAGGFDEQYF
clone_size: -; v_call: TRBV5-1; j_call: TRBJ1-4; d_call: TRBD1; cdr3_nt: TGCGCCAGCAGCTTGGAGGGCAGGGGGCTTTCTAATGAAAAACTGTTTTTT; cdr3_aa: CASSLEGRGLSNEKLFF
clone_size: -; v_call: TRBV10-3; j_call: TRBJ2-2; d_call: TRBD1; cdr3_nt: TGTGCCATCAGCGGACAGGGCCCCGGGGAGCTGTTTTTT; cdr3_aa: CAISGQGPGELFF
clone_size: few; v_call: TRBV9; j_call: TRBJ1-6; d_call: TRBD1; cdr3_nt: TGTGCCAGCAGCGAGACGACAGGGGTTCTCGGGAATTCACCCCTCCACTTT; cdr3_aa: CASSETTGVLGNSPLHF
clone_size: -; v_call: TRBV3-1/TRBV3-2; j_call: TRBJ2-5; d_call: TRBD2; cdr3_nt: TGTGCCAGCAGCCCCTATCAGCTAGCGGGGGGAACGGGGGAGACCCAGTACTTC; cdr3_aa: CASSPYQLAGGTGETQYF
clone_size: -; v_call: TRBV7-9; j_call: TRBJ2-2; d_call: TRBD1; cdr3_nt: TGTGCCAGCAGGGGGACAGCCTACAGCACCGGGGAGCTGTTTTTT; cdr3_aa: CASRGTAYSTGELFF
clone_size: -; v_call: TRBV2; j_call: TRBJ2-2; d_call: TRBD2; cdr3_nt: TGTGCCAGCACCGCGACTAGCGGGGGGGCGGGCACCGGGGAGCTGTTTTTT; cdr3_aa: CASTATSGGAGTGELFF
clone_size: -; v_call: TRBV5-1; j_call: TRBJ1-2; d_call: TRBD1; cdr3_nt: TGCGCCAGCAGCCACCGGGACAGCTATGGCTACACCTTC; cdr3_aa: CASSHRDSYGYTF
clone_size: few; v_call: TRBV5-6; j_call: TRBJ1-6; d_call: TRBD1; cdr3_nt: TGTGCCAGCAGCTATGCCGGGACAGGGAGATGGTCACCCCTCCACTTT; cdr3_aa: CASSYAGTGRWSPLHF
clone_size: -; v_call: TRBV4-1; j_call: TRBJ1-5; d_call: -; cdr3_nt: TGCGCCAGCAGCCAAGAATATCGGGGAGAGTACGATCAGCCCCAGCATTTT; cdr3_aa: CASSQEYRGEYDQPQHF
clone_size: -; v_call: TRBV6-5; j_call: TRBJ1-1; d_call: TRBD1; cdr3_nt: TGTGCCAGCAGTTGGACAGGGGAGAGTGAAGCTTTCTTT; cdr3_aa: CASSWTGESEAFF
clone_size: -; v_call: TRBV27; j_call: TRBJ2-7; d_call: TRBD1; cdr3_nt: TGTGCCAGCAGTAAAGCTATCACGACAGGGAAAGTCTACGAGCAGTACTTC; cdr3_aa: CASSKAITTGKVYEQYF
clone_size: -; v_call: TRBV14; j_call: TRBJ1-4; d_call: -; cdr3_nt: TGTGCCAGCAGCCTCACGGAGTATCGTAATGAAAAACTGTTTTTT; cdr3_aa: CASSLTEYRNEKLFF
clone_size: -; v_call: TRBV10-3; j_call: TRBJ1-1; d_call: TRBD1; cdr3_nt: TGTGCCAGCAGGGACAGGGGCAGAGGAGTAGAGGGCACTGAAGCTTTCTTT; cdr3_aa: CASRDRGRGVEGTEAFF
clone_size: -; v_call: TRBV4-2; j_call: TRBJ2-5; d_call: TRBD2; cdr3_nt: TGTGCCAGCAGCCAAGATCTTCCAGCGGGGGGGCCCAAGTACCAAGAGACCCAGTACTTC; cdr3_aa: CASSQDLPAGGPKYQETQYF
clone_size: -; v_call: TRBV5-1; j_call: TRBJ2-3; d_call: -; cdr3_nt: TGCGCCAGCAGCTCGTCTCCCACAGATACGCAGTATTTT; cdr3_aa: CASSSSPTDTQYF
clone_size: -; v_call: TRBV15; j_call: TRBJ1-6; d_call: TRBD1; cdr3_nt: TGTGCCACCAGCAGAGTTACAGGGGGGTATAATTCACCCCTCCACTTT; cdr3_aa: CATSRVTGGYNSPLHF
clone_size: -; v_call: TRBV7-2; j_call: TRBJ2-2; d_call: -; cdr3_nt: TGTGCCAGCAGCTCACCCTCAGGGACAATCCACACCGGGGAGCTGTTTTTT; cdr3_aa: CASSSPSGTIHTGELFF
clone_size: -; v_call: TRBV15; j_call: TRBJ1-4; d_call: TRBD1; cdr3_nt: TGTGCCACCAGCACCCGGGACAGAACTGAAAAACTGTTTTTT; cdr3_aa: CATSTRDRTEKLFF
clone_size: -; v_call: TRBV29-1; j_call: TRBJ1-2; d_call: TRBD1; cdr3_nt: TGCAGCGTTGAGGGACAGGGGACAGAAGGCTACACCTTC; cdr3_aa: CSVEGQGTEGYTF
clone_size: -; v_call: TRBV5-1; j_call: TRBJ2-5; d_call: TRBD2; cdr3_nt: TGCGCCAGCAGCCTCCTGGGGCTAGCGGGGGAAGAGACCCAGTACTTC; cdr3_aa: CASSLLGLAGEETQYF
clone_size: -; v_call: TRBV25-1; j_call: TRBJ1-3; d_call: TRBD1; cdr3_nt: TGTGCCAGCAGTCCCCCGGGACAGGGGTACAGAAACACCATATATTTT; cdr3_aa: CASSPPGQGYRNTIYF
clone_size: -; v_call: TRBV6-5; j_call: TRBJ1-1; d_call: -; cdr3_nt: TGTGCCAGCAGTCGAGACACTGAAGCTTTCTTT; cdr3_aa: CASSRDTEAFF